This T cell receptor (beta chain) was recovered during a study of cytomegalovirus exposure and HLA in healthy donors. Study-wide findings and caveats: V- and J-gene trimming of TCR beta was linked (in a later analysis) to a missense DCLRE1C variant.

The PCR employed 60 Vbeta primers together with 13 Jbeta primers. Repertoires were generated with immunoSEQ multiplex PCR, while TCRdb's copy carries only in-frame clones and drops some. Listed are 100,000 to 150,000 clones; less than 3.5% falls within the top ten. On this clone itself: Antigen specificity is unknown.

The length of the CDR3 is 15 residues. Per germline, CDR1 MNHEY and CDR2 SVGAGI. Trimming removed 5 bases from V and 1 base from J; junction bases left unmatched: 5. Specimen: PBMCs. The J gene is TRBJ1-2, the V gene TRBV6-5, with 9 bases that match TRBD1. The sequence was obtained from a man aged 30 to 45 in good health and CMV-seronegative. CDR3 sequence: CASSTGTGNNYGYTF. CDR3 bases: TGTGCCAGCAGTACCGGGACAGGGAATAACTATGGCTACACCTTC.